The rows below give T cell receptor beta chains drawn from one sample of a study of tumour-infiltrating T cells in Burkitt lymphoma. The data were produced by immunoSEQ multiplex PCR, yet TCRdb's version contains in-frame clones alone and is incomplete. The sample shows 3,500 or so clones, roughly 15% of them seen only once. Sequenced sample: tumor tissue. The receptors shown here come from a human donor with Burkitt lymphoma. CDR3s leave out the opening cysteine and the closing phenylalanine or tryptophan.

v_call cdr3_aa
TRBV7-8 ASSWDRGQPQH
TRBV2 ASSDLTPRAMDPTWGYT
TRBV5-1 ASSKGLAGDEQY
TRBV30 AGPQGGGYT
TRBV18 ASRLAGMNNEQF
TRBV10-3 AISESTAPNTGELF
TRBV15 ATSRPHRQGTGELF
TRBV7-3 ASSLGGVTQETQY
TRBV2 ASRGTSGGDNYEQY
TRBV6-6 ASLRGSSYNSPLH
TRBV4-2 ASSRLTSGANTGELF
TRBV11-1 ASSSPARADGYT
TRBV10-3 AISESTAPNTGELF
TRBV9 ASTADRIPISGANVLT
TRBV9 ASSVGDYGYT
TRBV9 ASSVGKTGGYEQY
TRBV6-1 ASSEAGSQFDEQF
TRBV20-1 SATGGGGYT
TRBV6-5 ASSLTPARGTIY
TRBV4-2 ASSQDNGYT
TRBV4-1 ASSHLFLRADNEQF
TRBV19 ASVTGGVGTEAF
TRBV30 AWSEAGASFSTDTQY
TRBV6-6 ASIGEGRQPQH
TRBV13 ASSLRGVGTEAF
TRBV6-6 ASTPSRGQPQH
TRBV5-1 ASSDTGLAGGWY
TRBV27 ASRRASGGWDTQY
TRBV4-3 ASSQVTFNEKLF
TRBV10-2 ASSDLWSGEYNEQF
TRBV11-2 ASSSSGRGTDTQY
TRBV7-2 ASSFGLAGAGDTQY
TRBV4-3 ASSQARSYNEQF
TRBV4-3 ASSQDQLVVSGGYGYT
TRBV15 ATSKGNYGYT
TRBV6-1 ASSGPGLIAGNTIY
TRBV7-2 ASSLVRGRNTEAF
TRBV5-1 ASSWAGDSYEQY
TRBV27 ASSLMGRPEGYT
TRBV29-1 SVGRTGGGWGTEAF
TRBV7-2 ASSLLGARPNEKLF
TRBV7-8 ASSLAWGTQRAGYQPQH
TRBV7-3 ASSPMGGNTEAF
TRBV18 ASSPSPGGLSTDTQY
TRBV5-1 ASSLVGQGGST
TRBV7-9 ASSLLGGTGGRSNYGYT